These 24 T cell receptor beta chains came from one sample sequenced in a study of blood T cell repertoires in COVID-19. Here immunoSEQ multiplex PCR was the method, and the copy in TCRdb shows in-frame clones only, minus some. The data show approximately 140,000 clones, with under 80% seen just once and under 15% held by the top ten. The sample comprised peripheral blood. These receptors came from a man older than 75 with acute or convalescent COVID-19.

This chain links TRBV29-1 with TRBJ2-7, with TRBD1 matching 7 bases. Germline assignment: CDR1 SQVTM and CDR2 ANQGSEA. V gave up 6 bases and J gave up 3 bases; unmatched junction bases: 5. This CDR3 is built from 12 residues. As DNA, the CDR3 is TGCAGCGTAACAGGGGAAGGCTACGAGCAGTACTTC. Its protein is CSVTGEGYEQYF.

The chain employs TRBV11-3 and TRBJ2-3; 9 positions match TRBD1. The CDR3 spans 13 residues. V lost 4 bases, J lost 9 bases, and 5 bases stayed unmatched. Looked up from germline, CDR1 is SGHNT and CDR2 is YENEEA. CDR3 bases: TGTGCCAGCAGCTCCTACGGGACAGGGACGCAGTATTTT. It codes for CASSSYGTGTQYF.

This rearrangement joins TRBV7-7 to TRBJ2-2; 10 bases map to TRBD1. Germline V gene lookup returns CDR1 SSHAT and CDR2 FNYEAQ (reference sequence). There are 17 residues in the CDR3. The ends lost 4 bases at V and 3 bases at J; junction bases unmatched: 8. This CDR3 reads CASSSHPGTGDTGELFF. In DNA, the CDR3 is TGTGCCAGCAGCTCTCACCCCGGGACAGGGGACACCGGGGAGCTGTTTTTT.

This clone was counted a few times. The CDR3 is CASSLAGQVGQPQHF. The CDR3 nucleotides read TGTGCCAGCAGCTTAGCTGGACAGGTAGGTCAGCCCCAGCATTTT. The chain joins TRBV7-2 to TRBJ1-5; 7 bases align to TRBD1. With 0 bases clipped from V and 6 bases from J, the junction kept 5 bases outside the gene matches. This CDR3 is built from 15 residues. Germline V gene lookup returns CDR1 SGHTA and CDR2 FQGNSA.

This clone was detected only a few times. The chain carries TRBV5-6 and TRBJ2-7; 7 bases agree with TRBD1. The CDR3 extends over 18 amino acids. CDR1 is SGHDT and CDR2 is YYEEEE in the germline V gene. Trimming at V came to 0 bases and at J to 0 bases, leaving 12 bases not matched to a gene. CDR3 sequence reads: CASSLAPGTASFSYEQYF. CDR3 sequence (DNA): TGTGCCAGCAGCTTGGCCCCCGGGACAGCGTCTTTCTCCTACGAGCAGTACTTC.

The rearrangement uses TRBV19 and TRBJ2-3; a weak D match, TRBD1 (5 bases). Trimming shortened V by 7 bases and J by 2 bases, and 19 bases separated the two germline ends. The germline V gene encodes CDR1 LNHDA and CDR2 SQIVND (reference sequence). The CDR3 extends over 16 amino acids. The CDR3 spells CASTPGTGRATDTQYF. The CDR3 DNA is TGTGCCAGTACCCCCGGCACGGGCAGGGCCACAGATACGCAGTATTTT.

This chain joins TRBV6-6 and TRBJ2-6; D is ambiguous. This CDR3 has 16 amino acids. The V and J ends lost 4 bases and 2 bases respectively, with 12 bases between them. Germline lookup yields CDR1 MNHNY and CDR2 SVGAGI (reference sequence). The CDR3 sequence: CASSSSPTAGANVLTF. CDR3 DNA: TGTGCCAGCAGTTCATCCCCCACTGCTGGGGCCAACGTCCTGACTTTC.

The genes are TRBV30 and TRBJ2-3; 8 positions match TRBD2. This CDR3 contains 16 residues. The ends lost 4 bases at V and 4 bases at J; junction bases unmatched: 13. Germline CDR1 and CDR2: GTSNPN and SVGIG (reference sequence). The CDR3 DNA follows: TGTGCCTGGATACGAACTAGCGGTGCGAGGGCAGATACGCAGTATTTT. Protein sequence: CAWIRTSGARADTQYF.

This clone was counted once. The J gene is TRBJ1-4, the V gene TRBV18; 8 bases map to TRBD1. V trimming: 2 bases; J trimming: 7 bases; junction bases outside the gene matches: 6. The CDR3 contains 15 residues. Germline V gives CDR1 KGHSH, CDR2 LQKENI. CDR3 loop: CASSPSGGAGEKLFF. In nucleotides, the CDR3 is TGTGCCAGCTCACCATCAGGGGGCGCGGGTGAAAAACTGTTTTTT. The full variable domain, in which reference TRBV18 and TRBJ1-4 provide the parts outside the CDR3, is NAGVMQNPRHLVRRRGQEARLRCSPMKGHSHVYWYRQLPEEGLKFMVYLQKENIIDESGMPKERFSAEFPKEGPSILRIQQVVRGDSAAYFCASSPSGGAGEKLFFGSGTQLSVL.

This clone was picked up a small number of times. The chain is built from TRBV19 and TRBJ2-1; 8 bases are shared with TRBD1. The germline V gene has CDR1 LNHDA and CDR2 SQIVND (reference sequence). V trimming: 6 bases; J trimming: 8 bases; junction bases outside the gene matches: 6. The CDR3 extends over 13 amino acids. CDR3 region: CASRETGVDEQFF. CDR3 coding DNA: TGTGCCAGTAGGGAGACAGGGGTCGATGAGCAGTTCTTC.

The chain recombines TRBV7-2 with TRBJ2-1; 7 bases align to TRBD2. CDR3 length: 14 amino acids. The trim removed 5 bases at V and 9 bases at J, leaving 10 bases unmatched. Germline V CDR1 and CDR2: SGHTA, FQGNSA. The CDR3 DNA sequence: TGTGCCAGCAGCATCTGGGGAGGGGTTACTGAGCAGTTCTTC. Amino acid sequence: CASSIWGGVTEQFF.

This clone was observed a few times. The chain combines TRBV7-9 with TRBJ2-1; D is unresolved. Trimming cost V 5 bases and J 8 bases, with 10 bases left between them. CDR3 length equals 12 residues. Per germline, CDR1 SEHNR and CDR2 FQNEAQ (reference sequence). CDR3 residues: CASSTERYEQFF. CDR3 nucleotide sequence: TGTGCCAGCAGCACAGAACGTTATGAGCAGTTCTTC.

By frequency in the sample, this clone is medium-sized (0.01 to 0.1%). The rearrangement joins TRBV10-2 to TRBJ2-7; TRBD2 aligns across 9 bases. The CDR3 extends over 14 amino acids. The germline gives CDR1 WSHSY, CDR2 SAAADI. With 3 bases clipped from V and 7 bases from J, the junction kept 7 bases outside the gene matches. In DNA form, the CDR3 reads TGCGCCAGCAGTGATGGTCTAGCGGGGTGGGAGCAGTACTTC. It encodes CASSDGLAGWEQYF.

This rearrangement joins TRBV4-3 to TRBJ2-1; the match to TRBD2 covers 7 bases. V lost 0 bases, J lost 6 bases, and 8 bases stayed unmatched. The length of the CDR3 is 16 residues. Germline values: CDR1 LGHNA, CDR2 YSLEER. Here the CDR3 DNA reads TGCGCCAGCAGCCAAGATTCCCGACTAGCCTCCAATGAGCAGTTCTTC. Translated, it gives CASSQDSRLASNEQFF.

The chain links TRBV12-3 or TRBV12-4 to TRBJ1-5, with a possible D match to TRBD1 (5 bases). CDR3 size: 13 residues. V dropped 4 bases and J dropped 4 bases, with 8 bases sitting between them. The CDR3 DNA follows: TGTGCCAGCAGTTGGGGGGGGAATCAGCCCCAGCATTTT. Its translation is CASSWGGNQPQHF.

The chain joins TRBV6-6 to TRBJ1-5; 7 nucleotides match TRBD1. This CDR3 comprises 12 residues. The trim removed 8 bases at V and 7 bases at J, leaving 5 bases unmatched. Germline V lookup: CDR1 MNHNY, CDR2 SVGAGI (reference sequence). The CDR3 DNA reads as TGTGCCAGCGGACAGGAGCAACAGCCCCAGCATTTT. It specifies CASGQEQQPQHF.

The chain carries TRBV2 and TRBJ1-5; weak D call: TRBD1 (6 bases). This CDR3 region has 13 residues. In germline, CDR1 is SNHLY, CDR2 FYNNEI. V dropped 6 bases and J dropped 7 bases, with 13 bases sitting between them. CDR3 protein: CASRQGYSQPQHF. The CDR3 bases are TGTGCCAGCAGACAGGGCTATAGCCAGCCCCAGCATTTT.

This clone occurred a few times. The J gene is TRBJ2-7, the V gene TRBV5-1; maybe TRBD2 (6 bases). There are 15 residues in the CDR3. Germline V gene data show CDR1 as SGHRS and CDR2 as YFSETQ. With 1 base removed from V and 0 bases from J, the gap between germline ends came to 11 bases. DNA for the CDR3: TGCGCCAGCAGCTTGTTGGAGGGGAGCTCCTACGAGCAGTACTTC. Its protein is CASSLLEGSSYEQYF.

The V and J genes are TRBV3-1 (or the pseudogene TRBV3-2) and TRBJ1-6, with D possibly matching TRBD1 (5 bases). Germline lookup yields CDR1 LGHDT and CDR2 YNNKEL (reference sequence). The V gene lost 4 bases and the J gene lost 2 bases, with 12 bases spanning the gap. The CDR3 contains 16 residues. The CDR3 bases are TGTGCCAGCAGCCTGGCGGACACAGCCTATAATTCACCCCTCCACTTT. It yields the protein CASSLADTAYNSPLHF.

The J gene is TRBJ1-4, the V gene TRBV6-4, with D maybe TRBD1 (5 bases). Germline CDR1 MRHNA, CDR2 SNTAGT. This CDR3 spans 15 amino acids. V was pared by 3 bases and J by 8 bases, with 16 bases between. CDR3 in amino acids: CASSEIWGPGEKLFF. For the CDR3, the DNA is TGTGCCAGCAGTGAAATTTGGGGCCCAGGGGAAAAACTGTTTTTT.

This clone was picked up a small number of times. This CDR3 is CASSQGIAGGPIETQYF. CDR3 nucleotide sequence: TGTGCCAGCAGCCAAGGGATAGCGGGGGGGCCGATTGAGACCCAGTACTTC. The chain has TRBV3-1 (or the pseudogene TRBV3-2) and TRBJ2-5; 11 positions agree with TRBD2. Germline CDR1 and CDR2: LGHDT and YNNKEL (reference sequence). This CDR3 region has 17 residues. V lost 1 base and J lost 5; bases outside the gene matches: 9.

The chain carries TRBV30 and TRBJ1-1, with a possible D match to TRBD1 (6 bases). With 3 bases removed from V and 1 base from J, the gap between germline ends came to 9 bases. The CDR3 covers 13 residues. CDR1 is GTSNPN and CDR2 is SVGIG in the germline V gene (reference sequence). CDR3 protein: CAWSVDRNTEAFF. The CDR3 DNA reads as TGTGCCTGGAGCGTGGACAGGAACACTGAAGCTTTCTTT.

The table lists this clone with a count of one. This chain's CDR3 is CASSLRRGSYEQYF. DNA for the CDR3: TGTGCCAGCAGCTTAAGGCGGGGCTCCTACGAGCAGTACTTC. V gene TRBV7-3 combines with J gene TRBJ2-7, with a possible D match to TRBD2 (6 bases). Per the germline V gene, CDR1 is SGHTA and CDR2 is FQGTGA. The germline V and J ends were trimmed by 1 base and 0 bases, with 7 bases remaining between them. The CDR3 length is 14 residues. Based on the CDR3 plus reference TRBV7-3 and TRBJ2-7, the full variable domain is GAGVSQTPSNKVTEKGKYVELRCDPISGHTALYWYRQSLGQGPEFLIYFQGTGAADDSGLPNDRFFAVRPEGSVSTLKIQRTERGDSAVYLCASSLRRGSYEQYFGPGTRLTVT.

V and J are TRBV5-1 and TRBJ2-7; 10 positions agree with TRBD2. The CDR3 has 15 residues. Losses at the gene ends were 4 bases for V and 3 bases for J; bases not matched to a gene: 7. Germline loops: CDR1 SGHRS, CDR2 YFSETQ. The CDR3 loop is CASSQSGGASYEQYF. Written as DNA, the CDR3 is TGCGCCAGCAGCCAGAGCGGGGGGGCAAGCTACGAGCAGTACTTC.